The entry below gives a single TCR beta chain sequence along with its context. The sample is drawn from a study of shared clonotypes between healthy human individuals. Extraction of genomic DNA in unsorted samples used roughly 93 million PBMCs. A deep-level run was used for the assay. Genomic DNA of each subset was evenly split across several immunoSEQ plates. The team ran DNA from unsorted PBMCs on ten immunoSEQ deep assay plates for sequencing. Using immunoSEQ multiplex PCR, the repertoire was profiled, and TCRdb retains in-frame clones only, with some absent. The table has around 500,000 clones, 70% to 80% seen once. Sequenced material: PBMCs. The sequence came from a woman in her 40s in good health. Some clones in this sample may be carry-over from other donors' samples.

CDR3 amino acids: CASSLGLGTSGRASYNEQFF. CDR3 bases: TGTGCCAGCAGCTTAGGATTGGGGACTAGCGGGAGGGCCTCGTACAATGAGCAGTTCTTC. This chain joins TRBV11-3 and TRBJ2-1; 16 nucleotides match TRBD2. J lost 4 bases, V lost 1 base, and 10 bases had no gene match. CDR3 length equals 20 residues. Looked up from germline, CDR1 is SGHNT and CDR2 is YENEEA.